This is a list of T cell receptor beta chains from one sample in a study of post-analysis software for immune sequencing data. TCRdb used MiXCR to reprocess the PCR reads, holding one entry per CDR3 protein. The data show fewer than 850,000 distinct CDR3 sequences, around 27% seen once. Sequencing input: blood. Receptors were obtained from a girl under 18 with multiple sclerosis. Both conserved end residues are part of each CDR3. The D gene is left open where the match is weak. Clone size is given for some rows only: seen once, a few or many times, or a class if the clone is expanded.

V gene	J gene	clone size	D gene	CDR3 protein	CDR3 DNA
TRBV14	TRBJ2-3	.	.	CASSPAAGSGRDTQYF	TGTGCCAGCAGCCCCGCTGCGGGATCGGGGAGAGATACGCAGTATTTT
TRBV9	TRBJ1-2	.	.	CASSSRTANYGYTF	TGTGCCAGCAGCTCCCGGACAGCTAACTATGGCTACACCTTC
TRBV11-2	TRBJ2-4	.	.	CASKGLKDRNIQYF	TGTGCCAGCAAGGGACTGAAGGACCGAAACATTCAGTACTTC
TRBV29-1	TRBJ1-3	.	TRBD1	CSVAQGASGNTIYF	TGCAGTGTCGCACAGGGGGCCTCTGGAAACACCATATATTTT
TRBV7-9	TRBJ2-2	.	.	CASSPAQGNTGGLFF	TGTGCCAGCAGCCCCGCCCAGGGGAACACCGGGGGGCTGTTTTTT
TRBV7-2	TRBJ2-1	.	.	CASRWGDSYNERFF	TGTGCCAGCAGGTGGGGGGACTCCTACAATGAGCGGTTCTTC
TRBV7-2	TRBJ2-5	.	TRBD1	CASSLVEQGGLIRQETQYF	TGTGCCAGCAGCTTAGTGGAACAGGGGGGCCTTATTCGTCAAGAGACCCAGTACTTC
TRBV20-1	TRBJ2-1	.	.	CSASQGRGRNEQFF	TGCAGTGCTAGTCAGGGGCGGGGAAGAAATGAGCAGTTCTTC
TRBV24-1	TRBJ2-1	once	TRBD1	CATSGPDRGSPYNEQFF	TGTGCCACCAGTGGCCCCGACAGGGGAAGTCCCTACAATGAGCAGTTCTTC
TRBV20-1	TRBJ2-5	few	.	CSAAHPGWAQETQYF	TGCAGTGCCGCTCATCCGGGCTGGGCACAAGAGACCCAGTACTTC
TRBV7-9	TRBJ2-7	.	.	CASSRGRGLSYEQYF	TGTGCCAGCAGCCGAGGCAGGGGACTCTCCTACGAGCAGTACTTC
TRBV11-2	TRBJ2-1	.	TRBD1	CASSLWGGTGVYEQFF	TGTGCCAGCAGCCTCTGGGGTGGGACAGGAGTCTATGAGCAGTTCTTC
TRBV4-1	TRBJ1-1	.	.	CASSQGGRGYEAFF	TGCGCCAGCAGCCAAGGAGGCAGGGGATACGAAGCTTTCTTT
TRBV27	TRBJ2-1	few	.	CASSLTSGARDEQFF	TGTGCCAGCAGTCTTACGTCGGGAGCACGAGATGAGCAGTTCTTC
TRBV6-5	TRBJ2-7	few	TRBD2	CASSYGSGASYEQYF	TGTGCCAGCAGTTACGGCAGCGGGGCCTCCTACGAGCAGTACTTC
TRBV20-1	TRBJ2-1	few	TRBD2	CSAYLSSGGWVGEQFF	TGCAGTGCTTACCTTTCTAGCGGGGGGTGGGTCGGGGAGCAGTTCTTC
TRBV11-2	TRBJ2-1	few	.	CASSLLPVPINEQFF	TGTGCCAGCAGCTTATTGCCAGTTCCGATCAATGAGCAGTTCTTC
TRBV6-1	TRBJ1-5	.	.	CASSEGPGVNQPQHF	TGTGCCAGCAGTGAAGGCCCAGGGGTTAATCAGCCCCAGCATTTT
TRBV5-5	TRBJ2-1	.	.	CASKLVLAAYNEQFF	TGTGCCAGCAAATTAGTACTAGCCGCCTACAATGAGCAGTTCTTC